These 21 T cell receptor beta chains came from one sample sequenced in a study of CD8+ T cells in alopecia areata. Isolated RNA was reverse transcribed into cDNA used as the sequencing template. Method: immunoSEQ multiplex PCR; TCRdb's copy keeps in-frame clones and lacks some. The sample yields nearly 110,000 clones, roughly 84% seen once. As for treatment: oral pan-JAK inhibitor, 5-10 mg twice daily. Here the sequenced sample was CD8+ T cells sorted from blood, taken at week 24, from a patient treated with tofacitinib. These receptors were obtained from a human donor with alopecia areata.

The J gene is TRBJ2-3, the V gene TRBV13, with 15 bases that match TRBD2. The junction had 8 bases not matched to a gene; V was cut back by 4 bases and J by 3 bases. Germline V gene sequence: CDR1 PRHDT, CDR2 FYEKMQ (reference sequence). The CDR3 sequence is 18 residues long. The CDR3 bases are TGTGCCAGCAGCTCTCGGACTAGCGGGGGGGTCGGTACAGATACGCAGTATTTT. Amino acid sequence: CASSSRTSGGVGTDTQYF.

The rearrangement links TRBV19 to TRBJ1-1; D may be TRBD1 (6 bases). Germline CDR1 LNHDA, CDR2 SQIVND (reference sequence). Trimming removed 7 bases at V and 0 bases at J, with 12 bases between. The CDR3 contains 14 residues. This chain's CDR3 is CASIQGLMNTEAFF. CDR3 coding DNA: TGTGCCAGTATACAGGGACTGATGAACACTGAAGCTTTCTTT.

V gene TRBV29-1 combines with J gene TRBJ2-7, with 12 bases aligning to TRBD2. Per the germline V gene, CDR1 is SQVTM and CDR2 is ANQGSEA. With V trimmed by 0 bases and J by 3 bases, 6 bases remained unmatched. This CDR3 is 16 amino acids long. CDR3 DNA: TGCAGCGTTGAAGATCCGACTAGCGGGGGAATCTACGAGCAGTACTTC. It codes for CSVEDPTSGGIYEQYF.

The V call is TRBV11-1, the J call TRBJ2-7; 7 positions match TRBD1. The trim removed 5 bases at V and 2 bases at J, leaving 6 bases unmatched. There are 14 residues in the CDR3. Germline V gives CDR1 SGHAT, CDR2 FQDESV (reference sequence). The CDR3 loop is CASSPHRGTYEQYF. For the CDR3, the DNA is TGTGCCAGCAGCCCCCACAGGGGAACCTACGAGCAGTACTTC. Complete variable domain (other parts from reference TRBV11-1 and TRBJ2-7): EAEVAQSPRYKITEKSQAVAFWCDPISGHATLYWYRQILGQGPELLVQFQDESVVDDSQLPKDRFSAERLKGVDSTLKIQPAELGDSAMYLCASSPHRGTYEQYFGPGTRLTVT.

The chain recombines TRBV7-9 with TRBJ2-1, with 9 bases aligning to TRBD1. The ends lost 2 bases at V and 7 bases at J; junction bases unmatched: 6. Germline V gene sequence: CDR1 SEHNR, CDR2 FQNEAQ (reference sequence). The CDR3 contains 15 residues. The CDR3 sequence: CASSLTGQGINEQFF. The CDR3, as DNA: TGTGCCAGCAGCTTAACGGGACAGGGCATAAATGAGCAGTTCTTC.

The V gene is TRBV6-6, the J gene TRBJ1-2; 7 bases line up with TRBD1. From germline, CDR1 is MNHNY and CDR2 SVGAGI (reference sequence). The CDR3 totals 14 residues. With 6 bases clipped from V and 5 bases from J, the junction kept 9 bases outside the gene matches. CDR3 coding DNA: TGTGCCAGCAGCACCGGGACAGCTGGATATGGCTACACCTTC. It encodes CASSTGTAGYGYTF.

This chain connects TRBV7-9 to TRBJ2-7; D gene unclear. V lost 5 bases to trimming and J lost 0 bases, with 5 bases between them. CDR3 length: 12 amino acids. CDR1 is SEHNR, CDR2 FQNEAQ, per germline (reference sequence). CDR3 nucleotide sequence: TGTGCCAGCAGCGTCGTCTCCTACGAGCAGTACTTC. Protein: CASSVVSYEQYF. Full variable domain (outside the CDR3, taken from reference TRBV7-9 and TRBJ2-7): DTGVSQNPRHKITKRGQNVTFRCDPISEHNRLYWYRQTLGQGPEFLTYFQNEAQLEKSRLLSDRFSAERPKGSFSTLEIQRTEQGDSAMYLCASSVVSYEQYFGPGTRLTVT.

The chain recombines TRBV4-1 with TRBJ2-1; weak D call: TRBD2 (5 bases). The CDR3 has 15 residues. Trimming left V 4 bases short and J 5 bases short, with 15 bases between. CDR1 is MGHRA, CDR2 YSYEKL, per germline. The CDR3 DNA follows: TGCGCCAGCAGCCTCTCAGGAGGAGGCAACAATGAGCAGTTCTTC. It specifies CASSLSGGGNNEQFF.

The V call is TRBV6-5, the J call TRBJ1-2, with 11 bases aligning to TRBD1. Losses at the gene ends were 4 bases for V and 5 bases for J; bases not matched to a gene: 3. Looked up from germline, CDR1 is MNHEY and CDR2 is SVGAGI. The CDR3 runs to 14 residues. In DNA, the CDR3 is TGTGCCAGCAGTTCCGGGACAGGGGGTTATGGCTACACCTTC. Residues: CASSSGTGGYGYTF.

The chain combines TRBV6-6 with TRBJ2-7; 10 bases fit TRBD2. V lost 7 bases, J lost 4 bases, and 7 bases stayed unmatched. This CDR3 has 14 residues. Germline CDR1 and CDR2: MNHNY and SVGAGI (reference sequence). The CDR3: CASTLTSGVYEQYF. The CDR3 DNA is TGTGCCAGCACTCTTACTAGCGGGGTGTACGAGCAGTACTTC.

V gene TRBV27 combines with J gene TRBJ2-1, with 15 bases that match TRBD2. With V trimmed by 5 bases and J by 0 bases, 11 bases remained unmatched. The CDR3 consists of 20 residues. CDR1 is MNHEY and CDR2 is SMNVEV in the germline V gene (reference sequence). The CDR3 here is CASSIKGLAGGLSSYNEQFF. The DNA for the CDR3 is TGTGCCAGCAGTATAAAGGGACTAGCGGGGGGTCTCAGCTCCTACAATGAGCAGTTCTTC.

The CDR3, as DNA: TGTGCCAGCTCGTCGGGCCTTTATGAAGAGACCCAGTACTTC. Translated: CASSSGLYEETQYF. This sequence joins TRBV6-1 and TRBJ2-5; no reliable D call. V was pared by 8 bases and J by 3 bases, with 16 bases between. The CDR3 contains 14 residues. Germline V gene lookup returns CDR1 MNHNS and CDR2 SASEGT.

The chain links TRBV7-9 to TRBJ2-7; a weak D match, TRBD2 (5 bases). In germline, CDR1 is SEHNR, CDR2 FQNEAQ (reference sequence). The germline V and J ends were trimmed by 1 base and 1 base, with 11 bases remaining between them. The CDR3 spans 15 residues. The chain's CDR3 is CASSLGEGFSYEQYF. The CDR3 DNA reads TGTGCCAGCAGCTTAGGAGAGGGTTTTTCCTACGAGCAGTACTTC.

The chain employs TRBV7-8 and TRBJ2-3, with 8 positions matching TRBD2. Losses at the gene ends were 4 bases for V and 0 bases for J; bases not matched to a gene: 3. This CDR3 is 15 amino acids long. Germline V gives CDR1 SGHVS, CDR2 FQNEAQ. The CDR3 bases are TGTGCCAGCAGCTGGTTAGCGGGGAGCACAGATACGCAGTATTTT. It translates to CASSWLAGSTDTQYF.

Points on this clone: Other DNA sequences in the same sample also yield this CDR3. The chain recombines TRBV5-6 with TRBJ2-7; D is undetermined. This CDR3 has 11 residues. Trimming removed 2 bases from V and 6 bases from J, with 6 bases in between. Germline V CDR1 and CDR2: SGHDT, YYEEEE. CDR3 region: CASSFGAEQYF. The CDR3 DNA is TGTGCCAGCAGCTTTGGAGCCGAGCAGTACTTC.

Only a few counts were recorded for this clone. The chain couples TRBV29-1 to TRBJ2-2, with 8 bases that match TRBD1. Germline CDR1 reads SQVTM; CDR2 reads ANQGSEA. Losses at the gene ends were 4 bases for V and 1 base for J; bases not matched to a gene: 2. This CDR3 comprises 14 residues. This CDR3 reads CSVGGTGNTGELFF. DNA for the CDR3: TGCAGCGTTGGGGGGACAGGGAACACCGGGGAGCTGTTTTTT.

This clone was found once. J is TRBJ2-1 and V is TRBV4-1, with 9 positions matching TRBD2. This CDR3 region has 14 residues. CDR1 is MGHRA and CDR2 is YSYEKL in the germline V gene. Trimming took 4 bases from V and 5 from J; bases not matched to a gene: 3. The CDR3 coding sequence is TGCGCCAGCAGCCTTAGCGGGGGCCACAATGAGCAGTTCTTC. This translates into CASSLSGGHNEQFF.

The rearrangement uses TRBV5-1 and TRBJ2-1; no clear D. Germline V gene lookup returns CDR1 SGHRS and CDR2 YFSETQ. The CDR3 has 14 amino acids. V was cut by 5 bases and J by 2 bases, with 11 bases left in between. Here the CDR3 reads CASSRTYTYNEQFF. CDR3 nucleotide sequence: TGCGCCAGCAGTAGAACTTATACCTACAATGAGCAGTTCTTC.

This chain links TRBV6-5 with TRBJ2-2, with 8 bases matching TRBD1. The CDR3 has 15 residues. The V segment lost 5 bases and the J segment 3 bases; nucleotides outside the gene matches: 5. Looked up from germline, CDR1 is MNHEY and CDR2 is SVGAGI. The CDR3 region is CASSKDRVDTGELFF. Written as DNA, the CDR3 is TGTGCCAGCAGTAAGGACAGGGTGGACACCGGGGAGCTGTTTTTT.

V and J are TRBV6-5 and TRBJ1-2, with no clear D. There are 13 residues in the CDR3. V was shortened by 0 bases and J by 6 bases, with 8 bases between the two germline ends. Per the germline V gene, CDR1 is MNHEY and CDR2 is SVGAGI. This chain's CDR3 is CASSYSGKNGYTF. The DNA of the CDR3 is TGTGCCAGCAGTTACTCTGGGAAAAATGGCTACACCTTC.

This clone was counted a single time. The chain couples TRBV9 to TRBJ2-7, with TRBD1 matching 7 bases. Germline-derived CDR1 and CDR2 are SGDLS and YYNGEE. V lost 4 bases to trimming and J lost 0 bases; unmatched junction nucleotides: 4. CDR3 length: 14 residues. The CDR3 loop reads CASSIGTDSYEQYF. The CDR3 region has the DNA TGTGCCAGCAGCATCGGGACAGACTCCTACGAGCAGTACTTC.